This T cell receptor beta chain was retrieved from a study of OX40 agonist ivuxolimab in advanced cancers. Libraries were prepared by immunoSEQ multiplex PCR; TCRdb keeps only in-frame clonotypes and omits some of them. This sample yields roughly 60,000 clones, of which around 86% are seen a single time; about 0.95% belongs to the top ten. V trimming: 2 bases; J trimming: 8 bases; junction bases outside the gene matches: 7. Germline V gene lookup returns CDR1 MNHEY and CDR2 SVGAGI. The CDR3 totals 15 residues. This specimen was CD4+ or CD8+ T cells sorted from blood, taken in a trial of the OX40 agonist ivuxolimab. The chain employs TRBV6-5 and TRBJ1-2; 11 bases fit TRBD1. This sequence was found in an adult with an advanced solid tumor such as melanoma, head and neck, liver or kidney cancer. CDR3 residues: CASSYAGQGAGGYTF. CDR3 nucleotide sequence: TGTGCCAGCAGTTACGCCGGACAGGGGGCAGGGGGCTACACCTTC.